Listed here are 8 T cell receptor beta chains from one sample, sequenced in a study of tissue T cells after allogeneic stem cell transplantation. The table came from immunoSEQ multiplex PCR; TCRdb's copy has only in-frame clones and leaves some out. Among roughly 4,700 clones listed, about 32% were seen once. The time point denotes: mouse harvest day 14 after allogeneic transplant. Each mouse received 10^7 T-cell-depleted marrow cells plus 10^6 splenic CD5+ T cells by tail vein. Input material: skin. Receptors were obtained from a female BALB/c mouse given C57BL/6 T cells with graft-versus-host disease after an allogeneic hematopoietic cell transplant.

As regards this clone: Gene names and germline refer to mouse. The read gets to within 1 residue of the CDR3 end, and the germline J gene fills in the rest. The chain has TRBV26 and TRBJ1-1; D ambiguous. Germline values: CDR1 KGHPV, CDR2 FQNQEV (reference sequence). Deletions cut 2 bases from V and 0 bases from J, with 7 bases between. The CDR3 contains 14 residues. CDR3 DNA (partial): TGTGCCAGCAGTCTGGGTATTGCAAACACAGAAGTCTTC. Protein sequence: CASSLGIANTEVF. In full, the CDR3 is CASSLGIANTEVFF.

This clone has just one count. One junction end does not reproduce the germline sequence, and a read error may be involved. Each gene name is a mouse one. The read halts 1 residue ahead of the CDR3 end, with the missing end drawn from the germline J gene. The V and J genes are TRBV13-1 and TRBJ2-7; TRBD2 matches 12 bases. The CDR3 consists of 16 residues. Germline V gives CDR1 NSHNY, CDR2 SYGAGN. CDR3 residues: CASGDGLGGFSYEQYF. The DNA read from the CDR3 is TGTGCCAGCGGTGATGGACTGGGGGGGTTCTCCTATGAACAGTAC.

As for this clone: All gene names here are mouse names. The read terminates 1 residue before the CDR3 end, so the remaining end is supplied by the germline J gene. The chain is built from TRBV16 and TRBJ2-2; D is unclear. Trimming stripped 5 bases from V and 0 bases from J, with 1 base between. The germline gives CDR1 SGHSA, CDR2 FRNQAP. This CDR3 is built from 12 residues. The covered CDR3 bases are TGTGCAAGCAGCGCAAACACCGGGCAGCTCTAC. Encoded protein: CASSANTGQLY. The entire CDR3 protein reads CASSANTGQLYF.

On this clone itself: Gene and germline names: mouse. Sequencing ends 1 residue short of the CDR3 end; the germline J gene provides the rest. This chain joins TRBV13-1 and TRBJ2-3, with 9 bases identical to TRBD1. The CDR3 runs to 16 residues. The trim removed 3 bases at V and 0 bases at J, leaving 5 bases unmatched. Germline CDR1 NSHNY, CDR2 SYGAGN. CDR3 bases read: TGTGCCAGCAGTGCCCGACAGGGGGGTAGTGCAGAAACGCTGTAT. Its translation: CASSARQGGSAETLY. The full CDR3 protein reads CASSARQGGSAETLYF.

Note on this clone: Gene and germline names: mouse. Read coverage stops 1 residue before the CDR3 terminus; the germline J gene supplies the remainder. This chain joins TRBV16 and TRBJ1-2; 8 nucleotides match TRBD1. CDR3 length: 14 amino acids. Germline values: CDR1 SGHSA, CDR2 FRNQAP. V trimming: 5 bases; J trimming: 3 bases; junction bases outside the gene matches: 5. Here the CDR3 reads CASSLDRADSDYTF. The CDR3 bases that were read are TGTGCAAGCAGCCTGGACAGGGCGGACTCCGACTACACC.

With respect to this clone: Gene names are the mouse ones. The read terminates 1 residue ahead of where the CDR3 ends, so the germline J gene completes it. J is TRBJ2-7 and V is TRBV24; D remains ambiguous. CDR3 size: 11 residues. The germline gives CDR1 KGHTA, CDR2 FRNEEI. V was cut by 4 bases and J by 4 bases, with 5 bases left in between. The CDR3 reads CASSHQYEQYF. The CDR3 DNA, read in part, is TGTGCCAGCAGTCACCAGTATGAACAGTAC.

Worth noting for this clone: The genes are named according to mouse. The CDR3 end is not reached by the read, which stops 1 residue before it; the germline J gene fills it in. This chain joins TRBV1 and TRBJ2-7, with 10 bases that match TRBD2. The V and J ends lost 0 bases and 3 bases, in that order; junction bases with no gene match: 5. This CDR3 is built from 16 residues. Germline CDR1 is NSQYPW and CDR2 is LRSPGD (reference sequence). The CDR3: CTCSADRLGGRYEQYF. The sequenced part of the CDR3 DNA is TGCACCTGCAGTGCAGATCGACTGGGGGGTCGCTATGAACAGTAC.

By sample fraction, this clone is large. Gene names are mouse gene names. Coverage ceases 1 residue before the CDR3 finishes, and the germline J gene fills in the end. The rearrangement uses TRBV16 and TRBJ2-7; D gene uncertain. The CDR3 consists of 13 residues. The germline V gene has CDR1 SGHSA and CDR2 FRNQAP. Trimming removed 1 base from V and 0 bases from J, with 4 bases in between. This chain's CDR3 is CASSLASSYEQYF. The sequenced part of the CDR3 DNA is TGTGCAAGCAGCTTAGCCAGCTCCTATGAACAGTAC.